Reported below is one T cell receptor beta chain. Original processing notes: Amplification of reference gene primers was used by the study to estimate nucleated cell counts. The data were produced by immunoSEQ multiplex PCR, yet TCRdb's version contains in-frame clones alone and is incomplete. V and J calls and clone size are those listed in that table; D and trimming were worked out from the DNA. The table shows approximately 84,000 clones, with around 78% occurring only once. Germline V gene sequence: CDR1 SNHLY, CDR2 FYNNEI. Trimming shortened V by 9 bases and J by 4 bases, and 15 bases separated the two germline ends. The CDR3 extends over 13 amino acids. The sample comes from a study of blood T cell repertoires in COVID-19. Study context: Both acute and convalescent COVID-19 samples were obtained from the United States, Italy and Spain. PBMCs, B-cell-depleted T cells, or T cells were the source of the cDNA or gDNA that made up the material.

This rearrangement joins TRBV2 to TRBJ2-5; tentatively, D is TRBD2 (6 bases). The sequence came from a human donor in a cohort sampled during active COVID-19. Sequencing was carried out using peripheral blood. CDR3 region: CASWRQGGETQYF. The CDR3 DNA sequence: TGTGCCAGTTGGAGGCAGGGAGGAGAGACCCAGTACTTC.